These T cell receptor beta chains were read from a single sample in a study of T cells in Graves' hyperthyroidism and ophthalmopathy. From the multiplex PCR reads, TCRdb called clonotypes with MiXCR, one entry per CDR3 protein. This table has hundreds of thousands of distinct CDR3 sequences, about 20% appearing once. Sequenced sample: blood. These receptors were collected from a man aged 25 to 40 with Graves' ophthalmopathy. Each CDR3 is given with its conserved first and last residue. D genes are given only for firm matches. Size is omitted from some rows. Given values are once, few, many or a class for expanded clones.

>few|NA|TRBV2|TRBJ2-7
CASSPPAATSYEQYF
TGTGCCAGCAGTCCCCCAGCAGCGACTAGCTACGAGCAGTACTTC
>NA|NA|TRBV11-3|TRBJ2-2
CASSLQSNTGELFF
TGTGCCAGCAGTTTACAATCGAACACCGGGGAGCTGTTTTTT
>many|NA|TRBV3-1|TRBJ2-1
CASSQDLVIPEQFF
TGTGCCAGCAGCCAAGATTTAGTAATTCCTGAGCAGTTCTTC
>NA|NA|TRBV20-1|TRBJ2-7
CSAEVQGTTYEQYF
TGCAGTGCCGAAGTCCAGGGGACCACCTACGAGCAGTACTTC
>many|TRBD2|TRBV7-8|TRBJ2-1
CASTAAGGPESYNEQFF
TGTGCCAGCACCGCGGCGGGAGGGCCTGAATCCTACAATGAGCAGTTCTTC
>NA|TRBD2|TRBV18|TRBJ2-2
CASSPTSGAGELFF
TGTGCCAGCTCACCAACTAGCGGGGCCGGGGAGCTGTTTTTT
>NA|NA|TRBV10-1|TRBJ2-1
CASSEGGAVNTVQFF
TGCGCCAGCAGTGAGGGGGGAGCGGTCAATACGGTGCAGTTCTTC
>NA|TRBD1|TRBV6-1|TRBJ1-3
CASGPGTGGNTIYF
TGTGCCAGCGGCCCCGGGACAGGGGGAAACACCATATATTTT
>few|NA|TRBV2|TRBJ1-4
CASSGAGNEKLFF
TGTGCCAGCAGTGGGGCAGGGAATGAAAAACTGTTTTTT
>NA|TRBD2|TRBV3-1|TRBJ2-1
CASSQGLAGVSSTEQFF
TGTGCCAGCAGCCAGGGACTAGCGGGAGTATCTTCAACTGAGCAGTTCTTC
>many|TRBD1|TRBV12-3/TRBV12-4|TRBJ1-1
CASSPGQMNTEAFF
TGTGCCAGCAGTCCGGGACAGATGAACACTGAAGCTTTCTTT
>NA|NA|TRBV29-1|TRBJ2-4
CSVEGVKNIQYF
TGCAGCGTTGAAGGTGTCAAAAACATTCAGTACTTC
>many|NA|TRBV2|TRBJ2-7
CASSDSDLSYEQYF
TGTGCCAGCAGTGATTCGGACCTAAGCTACGAGCAGTACTTC
>once|TRBD1|TRBV11-2|TRBJ1-2
CASSQDPGQNNYGYTF
TGTGCCAGCAGCCAAGACCCGGGACAGAATAACTATGGCTACACCTTC
>NA|TRBD1|TRBV11-3|TRBJ1-5
CASSSDRDSSNQPQHF
TGTGCCAGCAGCTCTGATCGGGACAGTAGCAATCAGCCCCAGCATTTT
>NA|NA|TRBV7-9|TRBJ2-3
CASSSPGLLSTDTQYF
TGTGCCAGCAGCTCACCGGGACTTCTAAGCACAGATACGCAGTATTTT
>few|NA|TRBV5-6|TRBJ2-1
CASSLDLARKTMNEQFF
TGTGCCAGCAGCCTCGACCTAGCCCGGAAGACAATGAATGAGCAGTTCTTC
>once|NA|TRBV30|TRBJ1-5
CAWSATASNQPQHF
TGTGCCTGGAGTGCGACGGCTAGCAATCAGCCCCAGCATTTT
>NA|TRBD2|TRBV24-1|TRBJ2-3
CATSGATSDDTQYF
TGTGCCACCAGTGGGGCGACTAGCGATGATACGCAGTATTTT
>NA|NA|TRBV28|TRBJ1-1
CASSLGRGGTEAFF
TGTGCCAGCAGTTTAGGGAGAGGGGGCACTGAAGCTTTCTTT
>NA|TRBD1|TRBV5-1|TRBJ2-5
CASSTEDRGPIRQETQYF
TGCGCCAGCAGCACGGAGGACAGGGGCCCCATCCGGCAAGAGACCCAGTACTTC
>many|NA|TRBV5-1|TRBJ2-7
CASSLSGNPSYEQYF
TGCGCCAGCAGCTTGTCAGGAAATCCTTCCTACGAGCAGTACTTC
>NA|NA|TRBV7-9|TRBJ1-1
CASSLVREAFF
TGTGCCAGCAGCTTAGTCAGGGAAGCTTTCTTT
>many|TRBD2|TRBV4-1|TRBJ2-7
CASSLGLAGDSYEQYF
TGCGCCAGCAGCCTTGGACTAGCGGGAGACTCCTACGAGCAGTACTTC
>NA|TRBD2|TRBV7-8|TRBJ2-5
CASTTRSGAPEETQYF
TGTGCCAGCACCACGCGCAGCGGGGCCCCAGAAGAGACCCAGTACTTC
>few|TRBD1|TRBV18|TRBJ1-1
CASSLMDRLGDTEAFF
TGTGCCAGCTCCCTCATGGACAGGCTGGGGGACACTGAAGCTTTCTTT
>many|NA|TRBV11-1|TRBJ2-1
CASSLTGSRDEQFF
TGTGCCAGCAGCTTGACCGGTTCTAGGGATGAGCAGTTCTTC
>few|TRBD1|TRBV6-1|TRBJ1-2
CAMSQGTRDGYTF
TGTGCCATGTCACAGGGGACTCGAGATGGCTACACCTTC
>NA|NA|TRBV20-1|TRBJ1-1
CSARDQLLVKNTEAFF
TGCAGTGCTAGAGACCAATTACTTGTAAAGAACACTGAAGCTTTCTTT
>NA|NA|TRBV9|TRBJ1-2
CASSDVNPSHGYTF
TGTGCCAGCAGCGACGTGAACCCCAGCCATGGCTACACCTTC
>NA|TRBD1|TRBV5-1|TRBJ1-5
CASSLTGGIYSNQPQHF
TGCGCCAGCAGCTTGACAGGGGGCATATATAGCAATCAGCCCCAGCATTTT
>few|NA|TRBV28|TRBJ1-2
CATITGFDGYTF
TGTGCCACCATCACAGGGTTTGATGGCTACACCTTC
>many|NA|TRBV27|TRBJ1-5
CASSPRQYSDQPQHF
TGTGCCAGCAGTCCTCGACAGTATAGCGATCAGCCCCAGCATTTT
>many|TRBD2|TRBV20-1|TRBJ2-1
CSATSLADYNEQFF
TGCAGTGCAACGTCACTAGCGGACTACAATGAGCAGTTCTTC
>few|TRBD2|TRBV11-2|TRBJ2-3
CASSLPGTTKRGQYF
TGTGCCAGCAGCCTCCCCGGGACTACGAAAAGGGGGCAGTATTTT
>few|NA|TRBV9|TRBJ1-1
CASLAGLGTEAFF
TGTGCCAGCCTCGCGGGGCTGGGCACTGAAGCTTTCTTT
>few|NA|TRBV19|TRBJ2-1
CASSMTGVGEQFF
TGTGCCAGTAGTATGACGGGAGTTGGTGAGCAGTTCTTC
>few|NA|TRBV28|TRBJ2-1
CASRTTGHNEQFF
TGTGCCAGCAGGACTACCGGGCACAATGAGCAGTTCTTC
>many|NA|TRBV20-1|TRBJ1-1
CSASRTEAFF
TGCAGTGCTAGTAGGACTGAAGCTTTCTTT
>few|NA|TRBV5-1|TRBJ1-2
CASSKDGNYGYTF
TGCGCCAGCAGCAAGGACGGTAACTATGGCTACACCTTC
>few|NA|TRBV5-8|TRBJ1-2
CASSPNQGIGYTF
TGTGCCAGCAGCCCCAATCAGGGAATCGGCTACACCTTC
>NA|TRBD2|TRBV7-2|TRBJ2-4
CASSLEGGVAKNIQYF
TGTGCCAGCAGCTTAGAGGGAGGGGTAGCCAAAAACATTCAGTACTTC
>few|TRBD2|TRBV20-1|TRBJ2-7
CSAVRGGPLEQYF
TGCAGTGCAGTACGGGGGGGCCCCTTGGAGCAGTACTTC
>many|TRBD1|TRBV3-1|TRBJ1-1
CASSPTGPAGNTEAFF
TGTGCCAGCAGCCCGACAGGGCCTGCGGGGAACACTGAAGCTTTCTTT
>few|TRBD2|TRBV20-1|TRBJ2-3
CSARPSRGRAATQYF
TGCAGTGCTAGACCTTCTAGAGGGAGGGCCGCTACGCAGTATTTT
>many|NA|TRBV30|TRBJ2-1
CAWALGEQFF
TGTGCCTGGGCTCTGGGTGAGCAGTTCTTC
>NA|NA|TRBV10-2|TRBJ2-1
CASSDGGQRTREQFF
TGCGCCAGCAGTGACGGCGGCCAAAGAACGAGGGAGCAGTTCTTC
>NA|TRBD2|TRBV6-6|TRBJ2-1
CASSYSSGRGNEQFF
TGTGCCAGCAGTTACTCTAGCGGGAGAGGAAATGAGCAGTTCTTC
>NA|NA|TRBV19|TRBJ2-5
CASSMGAKGETQYF
TGTGCCAGTAGTATGGGGGCCAAAGGGGAGACCCAGTACTTC
>NA|NA|TRBV7-3|TRBJ2-5
CASSLTGDSQETQYF
TGTGCCAGCAGCTTAACGGGCGACAGCCAAGAGACCCAGTACTTC